These 26 T cell receptor beta chains were all obtained from the same sample, sequenced in a study of T cells in Graves' hyperthyroidism and ophthalmopathy. RNA transcripts gave rise to amplified TCR beta CDR3 regions. The TCR CDR3 was amplified in a first-round RT-PCR using the HTBI primer set. TCRdb recomputed calls from the multiplex PCR reads with MiXCR, one row per CDR3 protein. The sample records hundreds of thousands of distinct CDR3 sequences, less than 25% being singletons. The sequenced material came from blood. The receptors were sampled from a man between 25 and 39 years old with Graves' ophthalmopathy.

The chain links TRBV24-1 to TRBJ1-5; unclear D gene. CDR1 and CDR2 (germline): KGHDR, SFDVKD. The V and J ends lost 5 bases and 2 bases respectively, with 9 bases between them. The CDR3 is made up of 14 amino acids. DNA of the CDR3: TGTGCCACCAGTGGATCCATGCGCAATCAGCCCCAGCATTTT. This encodes CATSGSMRNQPQHF.

The gene calls are TRBV5-6 and TRBJ2-4; D is uncertain. Trimming cost V 2 bases and J 0 bases, with 6 bases left between them. Germline V CDR1 and CDR2: SGHDT, YYEEEE. CDR3 length: 14 amino acids. The CDR3 DNA is TGTGCCAGCAGCTTTCTTCAAGCCAAAAACATTCAGTACTTC. Translating it yields CASSFLQAKNIQYF.

This clonotype was observed a few times. The chain carries TRBV6-1 and TRBJ2-7; maybe TRBD1 (5 bases). Germline loops: CDR1 MNHNS, CDR2 SASEGT. This CDR3 is 16 amino acids long. Trimming pared 5 bases from V and 4 bases from J, leaving 21 bases between. CDR3 sequence (DNA): TGTGCCAGCAGTCCACAGGACCCCCTCACACATTACGAGCAGTACTTC. Protein: CASSPQDPLTHYEQYF.

Only a few counts were recorded for this clonotype. This sequence joins TRBV5-6 and TRBJ1-2; TRBD1 is a possible D gene (5 bases). The germline V gene has CDR1 SGHDT and CDR2 YYEEEE. The CDR3 covers 15 residues. V lost 2 bases, J lost 5 bases, and 16 bases lay in between. CDR3 coding DNA: TGTGCCAGCAGCTTAACAACAGGAAAGATATATGGCTACACCTTC. Translated: CASSLTTGKIYGYTF.

At least ten counts were recorded for this clonotype. The chain combines TRBV5-6 with TRBJ2-5; the D gene could be TRBD1 or TRBD2 (5 bases each). With 2 bases removed from V and 5 bases from J, the gap between germline ends came to 16 bases. CDR1 SGHDT and CDR2 YYEEEE come from the germline V gene. The CDR3 sequence is 15 residues long. For the CDR3, the DNA is TGTGCCAGCAGCTTTGAGGGTCTCGCAGGGGAGACCCAGTACTTC. Its protein product is CASSFEGLAGETQYF.

The V and J genes are TRBV5-1 and TRBJ1-1, with 7 bases that match TRBD1. The CDR3 runs to 16 residues. V dropped 3 bases and J dropped 1; count of bases not matched to a gene: 9. Germline V gene lookup returns CDR1 SGHRS and CDR2 YFSETQ. The CDR3: CASSWPAGQRNTEAFF. The CDR3 region has the DNA TGCGCCAGCAGCTGGCCCGCGGGACAGCGGAACACTGAAGCTTTCTTT.

This clonotype turned up a few times. This chain uses TRBV6-1 with TRBJ1-1; no clear D. This CDR3 is 14 amino acids long. Between the trimmed V and J ends, which lost 6 bases and 1 base, there was a span of 12 bases. Germline assignment: CDR1 MNHNS and CDR2 SASEGT. The CDR3 nucleotides read TGTGCCAGCAGCTCAGGTATAGGGAACACTGAAGCTTTCTTT. Its translation is CASSSGIGNTEAFF.

The chain uses TRBV5-1 and TRBJ1-2; 11 nucleotides line up with TRBD1. V shed 7 bases, J shed 6 bases, and the junction held 8 bases outside the gene matches. CDR1 SGHRS and CDR2 YFSETQ come from the germline V gene. CDR3 length: 14 residues. The CDR3, as DNA: TGCGCCAGCGGCGGACAGGGGGCAATGGATGGCTACACCTTC. Its protein is CASGGQGAMDGYTF. The full variable domain, in which reference TRBV5-1 and TRBJ1-2 provide the parts outside the CDR3, is KAGVTQTPRYLIKTRGQQVTLSCSPISGHRSVSWYQQTPGQGLQFLFEYFSETQRNKGNFPGRFSGRQFSNSRSEMNVSTLELGDSALYLCASGGQGAMDGYTFGSGTRLTVV.

This clonotype has a handful of counts. This rearrangement joins TRBV7-6 to TRBJ2-7, with TRBD2 matching 15 bases. The trim removed 1 base at V and 4 bases at J, leaving 8 bases unmatched. The CDR3 contains 18 residues. Germline V lookup: CDR1 SGHVS, CDR2 FNYEAQ. The CDR3 here is CASSLVSGLAGGPYEQYF. The CDR3 DNA is TGTGCCAGCAGCTTAGTATCAGGACTAGCGGGAGGGCCTTACGAGCAGTACTTC.

This clonotype was counted at least ten times. The chain links TRBV30 to TRBJ1-1; D ambiguous. This CDR3 region has 12 residues. The germline V gene encodes CDR1 GTSNPN and CDR2 SVGIG (reference sequence). V shed 7 bases and J shed 6 bases, with 15 bases lying between them. CDR3 nucleotide sequence: TGTGCCTCCTCCAGCGTGGGTGCTGAAGCTTTCTTT. As protein: CASSSVGAEAFF.

This clonotype was observed at least ten times. The J gene is TRBJ2-2, the V gene TRBV30; TRBD1 is a possible D gene (6 bases). The CDR3 length is 13 residues. Germline V CDR1 and CDR2: GTSNPN, SVGIG (reference sequence). Between the trimmed V and J ends, which lost 8 bases and 2 bases, there was a span of 12 bases. CDR3 sequence (DNA): TGTGCCGCCGACAGGACTAACACCGGGGAGCTGTTTTTT. Protein product: CAADRTNTGELFF.

In this sample, this clonotype turned up once. This chain uses TRBV28 with TRBJ2-2; 11 positions agree with TRBD1. The junction had 11 bases not matched to a gene; V was cut back by 7 bases and J by 7 bases. The CDR3 extends over 16 amino acids. Per the germline V gene, CDR1 is MDHEN and CDR2 is SYDVKM. The CDR3 reads CASIKPDRGRIGELFF. CDR3 coding DNA: TGTGCCAGCATTAAGCCGGACAGGGGGCGAATCGGGGAGCTGTTTTTT.

This clonotype was seen many times. The chain has TRBV11-2 and TRBJ2-5; no reliable D call. Germline V gene data show CDR1 as SGHAT and CDR2 as FQNNGV. With 4 bases removed from V and 7 bases from J, the gap between germline ends came to 10 bases. CDR3 length: 12 amino acids. The CDR3 nucleotides read TGTGCCAGCAGCTCTGAGTCGTCGACCCAGTACTTC. Translated, it gives CASSSESSTQYF.

The V and J genes are TRBV19 and TRBJ1-5; TRBD1 is a possible D gene (5 bases). CDR1 is LNHDA, CDR2 SQIVND, per germline (reference sequence). The CDR3 consists of 13 residues. Trimming shortened V by 7 bases and J by 4 bases, and 11 bases separated the two germline ends. Here the CDR3 DNA reads TGTGCCAGTACCGCGTGGGGGAATCAGCCCCAGCATTTT. The encoded protein is CASTAWGNQPQHF.

This clonotype was seen more than once but under ten times. Written as DNA, the CDR3 is TGTGCCAGCAGCCAATCGCCGGGACAGGGCACAGATACGCAGTATTTT. Translating it yields CASSQSPGQGTDTQYF. The V and J genes are TRBV3-1 and TRBJ2-3; 8 bases match TRBD1. The CDR3 spans 16 residues. With 2 bases clipped from V and 1 base from J, the junction kept 5 bases outside the gene matches. CDR1 and CDR2 from the germline V gene are LGHDT and YNNKEL (reference sequence).

Only a few counts were recorded for this clonotype. The genes are TRBV27 and TRBJ1-5, with D tentatively TRBD1 (5 bases). CDR3 size: 15 residues. Germline V gives CDR1 MNHEY, CDR2 SMNVEV (reference sequence). Trimming shortened V by 4 bases and J by 4 bases, and 14 bases separated the two germline ends. DNA for the CDR3: TGTGCCAGCAGTTCACTTGGGGCAGGTAATCAGCCCCAGCATTTT. Protein sequence: CASSSLGAGNQPQHF.

V and J are TRBV4-1 and TRBJ1-1; D not certain. V was shortened by 0 bases and J by 0 bases, with 11 bases between the two germline ends. The CDR3 is 16 residues long. Germline lookup yields CDR1 MGHRA and CDR2 YSYEKL. The CDR3 spells CASSQEKGSVNTEAFF. The CDR3 nucleotides are TGCGCCAGCAGCCAAGAGAAGGGATCGGTGAACACTGAAGCTTTCTTT.

The V and J genes are TRBV6-1 and TRBJ1-1, with TRBD1 matching over 8 bases. The CDR3 has 12 residues. Germline V gene sequence: CDR1 MNHNS, CDR2 SASEGT. V lost 11 bases to trimming and J lost 10 bases; unmatched junction nucleotides: 12. The CDR3 protein is CASGQGGVRAFF. CDR3 bases: TGTGCCTCCGGACAGGGTGGAGTTAGAGCTTTCTTT.

This clonotype was counted ten times or more. The chain links TRBV15 to TRBJ2-3; D ambiguous. Trimming removed 8 bases from V and 2 bases from J, with 11 bases in between. Per germline, CDR1 LNHNV and CDR2 YYDKDF (reference sequence). This CDR3 region has 13 residues. This chain's CDR3 is CATYERNTDTQYF. The CDR3 bases are TGTGCCACCTATGAGAGGAACACAGATACGCAGTATTTT. Together with reference TRBV15 and TRBJ2-3, the CDR3 gives the full variable domain: DAMVIQNPRYQVTQFGKPVTLSCSQTLNHNVMYWYQQKSSQAPKLLFHYYDKDFNNEADTPDNFQSRRPNTSFCFLDIRSPGLGDTAMYLCATYERNTDTQYFGPGTRLTVL.

This clonotype was picked up a small number of times. The chain recombines TRBV6-1 with TRBJ2-2; 11 positions match TRBD2. CDR3 size: 14 residues. V trimming: 8 bases; J trimming: 6 bases; junction bases outside the gene matches: 5. Germline CDR1 reads MNHNS; CDR2 reads SASEGT. The CDR3 DNA sequence: TGTGCCAGCTGTCAGGGACTAGCGGCCGGGGAGCTGTTTTTT. Encoded protein: CASCQGLAAGELFF.

V is TRBV4-1 and J is TRBJ2-1; TRBD1 matches 7 bases. The CDR3 spans 16 residues. Germline CDR1 and CDR2: MGHRA and YSYEKL. With 4 bases clipped from V and 4 bases from J, the junction kept 10 bases outside the gene matches. The CDR3 DNA reads TGCGCCAGCAGCCGAATCTCCGAGGGGGCGTACAATGAGCAGTTCTTC. Its protein product is CASSRISEGAYNEQFF.

This chain connects TRBV20-1 to TRBJ2-4, with D possibly matching TRBD1 (5 bases). There are 16 residues in the CDR3. Trimming stripped 1 base from V and 0 bases from J, with 13 bases between. Germline values: CDR1 DFQATT, CDR2 SNEGSKA (reference sequence). The CDR3, as DNA: TGCAGTGCTAGAGTCCCACAGGAAGTAGCCAAAAACATTCAGTACTTC. Protein sequence: CSARVPQEVAKNIQYF.

The sample holds many counts of this clonotype. The V and J genes are TRBV30 and TRBJ2-3; D remains ambiguous. V gave up 3 bases and J gave up 3 bases, with 7 bases separating them. CDR1 and CDR2 (germline): GTSNPN, SVGIG (reference sequence). The CDR3 is 12 amino acids. CDR3 in amino acids: CAWRSWTDTQYF. The CDR3 region has the DNA TGTGCCTGGAGGTCATGGACAGATACGCAGTATTTT. Drawing the rest from reference TRBV30 and TRBJ2-3, the complete variable domain is SQTIHQWPATLVQPVGSPLSLECTVEGTSNPNLYWYRQAAGRGLQLLFYSVGIGQISSEVPQNLSASRPQDRQFILSSKKLLLSDSGFYLCAWRSWTDTQYFGPGTRLTVL.

This clonotype was found a few times. This chain joins TRBV7-8 and TRBJ2-5, with TRBD2 matching over 8 bases. The CDR3 covers 15 residues. The V gene end was trimmed by 5 bases and the J gene end by 2 bases; junction bases not matched to a gene: 7. From germline, CDR1 is SGHVS and CDR2 FQNEAQ. CDR3 amino acids: CASSLRGGRQETQYF. Here the CDR3 DNA reads TGTGCCAGCAGCCTCAGGGGCGGGAGGCAAGAGACCCAGTACTTC.

This clonotype has only a few counts. This rearrangement joins TRBV27 to TRBJ2-2; D ambiguous. This CDR3 contains 13 residues. CDR1 and CDR2 from the germline V gene are MNHEY and SMNVEV (reference sequence). V dropped 5 bases and J dropped 7 bases, with 11 bases sitting between them. For the CDR3, the DNA is TGTGCCAGCAGTGACCCTAGAGGCGGGGAGCTGTTTTTT. Its translation: CASSDPRGGELFF.

This clonotype was detected a few times. This chain uses TRBV19 with TRBJ2-1; the match to TRBD2 covers 7 bases. V shed 7 bases and J 4 bases; nucleotides not matched to a gene: 4. CDR1 and CDR2 (germline): LNHDA, SQIVND (reference sequence). The CDR3 covers 13 residues. CDR3 DNA sequence: TGTGCCAGTATGGGGGGGTTTTACAATGAGCAGTTCTTC. Its protein is CASMGGFYNEQFF.